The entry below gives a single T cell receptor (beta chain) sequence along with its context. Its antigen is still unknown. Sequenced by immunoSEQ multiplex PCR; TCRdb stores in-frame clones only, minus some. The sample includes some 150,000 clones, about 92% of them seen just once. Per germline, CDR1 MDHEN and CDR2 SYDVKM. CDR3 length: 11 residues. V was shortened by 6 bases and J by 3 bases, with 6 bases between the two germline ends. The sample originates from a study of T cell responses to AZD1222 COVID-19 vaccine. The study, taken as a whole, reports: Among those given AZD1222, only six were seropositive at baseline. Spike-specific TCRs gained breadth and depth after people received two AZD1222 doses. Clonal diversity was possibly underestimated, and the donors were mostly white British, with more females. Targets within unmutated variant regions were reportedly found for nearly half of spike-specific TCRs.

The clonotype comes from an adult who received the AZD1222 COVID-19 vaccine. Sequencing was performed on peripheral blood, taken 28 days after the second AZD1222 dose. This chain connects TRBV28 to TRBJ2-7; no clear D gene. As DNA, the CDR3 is TGTGCCAGCAGCCAGATCTACGAGCAGTACTTC. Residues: CASSQIYEQYF.